The rows below give T cell receptor beta chains drawn from one sample of a study of cytomegalovirus exposure and HLA in healthy donors. Sequenced by immunoSEQ multiplex PCR; TCRdb stores in-frame clones only, minus some. The sample includes about 73,000 clones, about 95% seen only once; the top ten take less than 3.5%. The source material was PBMCs. The receptors originated from a man aged 18 to 30 in good health and CMV-seronegative. Each CDR3 is given with its conserved first and last residue. A D gene is named only where the DNA matches it firmly.

CDR3: CASSQDWASASTDTQYF
DNA: TGTGCCAGCAGCCAAGATTGGGCTAGCGCCAGCACAGATACGCAGTATTTT
V: TRBV4-2
length: 17
D: -
J: TRBJ2-3

CDR3: CASSQAARGGDEQYF
DNA: TGCGCCAGCAGCCAGGCCGCGAGGGGGGGCGACGAGCAGTACTTC
V: TRBV4-3
length: 15
D: -
J: TRBJ2-7

CDR3: CASSSLTGFLNEQFF
DNA: TGTGCCAGCAGCTCGTTGACAGGGTTCCTTAATGAGCAGTTCTTC
V: TRBV5-8
length: 15
D: TRBD1
J: TRBJ2-1

CDR3: CASSYSTRGAYEQYF
DNA: TGTGCCAGCAGTTACTCGACGCGGGGGGCCTACGAGCAGTACTTC
V: TRBV6-5
length: 15
D: TRBD2
J: TRBJ2-7

CDR3: CASSRQGSNQPQHF
DNA: TGTGCCAGCAGCCGCCAGGGGAGCAATCAGCCCCAGCATTTT
V: TRBV7-2
length: 14
D: -
J: TRBJ1-5

CDR3: CASGDSSNQPQHF
DNA: TGTGCCAGCGGGGACAGTAGCAATCAGCCCCAGCATTTT
V: TRBV27
length: 13
D: TRBD1
J: TRBJ1-5

CDR3: CASSYLAGGLQETQYF
DNA: TGTGCCAGCAGCTACCTAGCGGGGGGGCTCCAAGAGACCCAGTACTTC
V: TRBV7-9
length: 16
D: TRBD2
J: TRBJ2-5

CDR3: CASSWGKEFF
DNA: TGTGCCAGCAGTTGGGGCAAGGAGTTCTTC
V: TRBV28
length: 10
D: -
J: TRBJ2-1

CDR3: CASSLREVGRSEAFF
DNA: TGTGCCAGCAGCTTACGGGAGGTAGGGCGTTCTGAAGCTTTCTTT
V: TRBV7-2
length: 15
D: -
J: TRBJ1-1

CDR3: CASSPQGSNQPQHF
DNA: TGTGCCAGCAGTCCACAGGGGAGCAATCAGCCCCAGCATTTT
V: TRBV27
length: 14
D: TRBD1
J: TRBJ1-5